Each of the 4 T cell receptor beta chains below was sequenced from the same sample in a study of neoadjuvant anti-PD-1 for oral cavity cancer. Generated by immunoSEQ multiplex PCR, the TCRdb table keeps only in-frame clones and is missing some. The table records about 13,000 clones, 65% to 75% of them present only once. Here the sequenced sample was PBMCs, taken before nivolumab (anti-PD-1) treatment. All receptors derive from a person aged 35 to 85 with oral cavity squamous cell carcinoma.

In this sample, this clone turned up a few times. The chain carries TRBV10-1 and TRBJ2-7; D is perhaps TRBD2 (5 bases). CDR1 and CDR2 (germline): WNHNN, SYGVQD (reference sequence). V was cut by 3 bases and J by 6 bases, with 15 bases left in between. The CDR3 extends over 14 amino acids. The CDR3 bases are TGCGCCAGCAGTGATGGCCCTAGCCTGACCGAGCAGTACTTC. Translating gives CASSDGPSLTEQYF.

There are a few counts of this clone. For the CDR3, the DNA is TGTGCCTGGAGTCCACAGGGAGGCAATCAGCCCCAGCATTTT. It encodes CAWSPQGGNQPQHF. The gene calls are TRBV30 and TRBJ1-5; the D gene is possibly TRBD1 (6 bases). The CDR3 loop spans 14 amino acids. Germline assignment: CDR1 GTSNPN and CDR2 SVGIG (reference sequence). V dropped 2 bases and J dropped 2 bases, with 10 bases sitting between them.

This rearrangement joins TRBV4-1 to TRBJ2-3; D may be TRBD1 or TRBD2 (5 bases each). Between the trimmed V and J ends, which lost 4 bases and 5 bases, there was a span of 19 bases. CDR3 length equals 16 residues. The germline V gene has CDR1 MGHRA and CDR2 YSYEKL. CDR3 protein: CASSLLPGTSLDTQYF. The CDR3 DNA sequence: TGCGCCAGCAGCCTCTTGCCGGGGACCTCGTTAGATACGCAGTATTTT.

The V call is TRBV13, the J call TRBJ1-2, with D possibly TRBD1 on 6 matching bases. The V end lost 3 bases, the J end lost 5 bases, and 13 bases lay between the germline ends. The CDR3 totals 14 residues. Germline loops: CDR1 PRHDT, CDR2 FYEKMQ (reference sequence). CDR3 sequence reads: CASSFQGLRYGYTF. CDR3 sequence (DNA): TGTGCCAGCAGCTTTCAGGGGCTTAGGTATGGCTACACCTTC.